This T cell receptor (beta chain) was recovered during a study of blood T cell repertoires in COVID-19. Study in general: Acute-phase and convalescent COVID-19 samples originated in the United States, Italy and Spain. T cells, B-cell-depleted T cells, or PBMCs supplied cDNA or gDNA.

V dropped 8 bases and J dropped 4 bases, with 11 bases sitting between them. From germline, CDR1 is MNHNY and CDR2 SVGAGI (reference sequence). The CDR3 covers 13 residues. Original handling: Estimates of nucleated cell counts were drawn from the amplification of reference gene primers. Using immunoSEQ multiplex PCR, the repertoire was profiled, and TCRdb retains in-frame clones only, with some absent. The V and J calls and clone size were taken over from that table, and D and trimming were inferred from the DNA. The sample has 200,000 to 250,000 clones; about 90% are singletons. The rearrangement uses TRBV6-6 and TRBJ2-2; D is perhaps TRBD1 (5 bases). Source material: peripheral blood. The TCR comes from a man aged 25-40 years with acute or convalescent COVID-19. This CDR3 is CASSLRGTGELFF. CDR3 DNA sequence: TGTGCCAGCTCCCTTAGGGGCACCGGGGAGCTGTTTTTT.